The 26 T cell receptor beta chains reported below all come from one sample, sequenced in a study of T-cell reconstitution after alpha-beta-depleted transplantation in children. Unique molecular identifiers were incorporated when the TCRbeta library was constructed. TCRdb recomputed calls from the PCR reads with MiXCR, one row per CDR3 protein. The sample shows 150,000 to 200,000 distinct CDR3 sequences, 8.5% to 14% of them seen only once. Sequences were derived from PBMCs, sampled before TCRalphabeta/CD19-depleted stem cell transplant. All receptors come from a boy between 2 and 10 years old with acute myeloid leukemia, due to receive a stem cell transplant.

This clonotype was found many times. V and J are TRBV9 and TRBJ2-2; D not certain. CDR1 and CDR2 from the germline V gene are SGDLS and YYNGEE. The length of the CDR3 is 14 residues. The V end was cut by 4 bases, the J end by 4 bases, with 11 bases between. Here the CDR3 reads CASSIRESTGELFF. In DNA form, the CDR3 reads TGTGCCAGCAGCATCCGAGAAAGCACCGGGGAGCTGTTTTTT.

This clonotype was seen repeatedly, ten times or more. The chain is built from TRBV12-3 or TRBV12-4 and TRBJ2-5; D is perhaps TRBD1 or TRBD2 (5 bases each). The CDR3 sequence is 13 residues long. CDR3 in amino acids: CSTGPGPQETQYF. Here the CDR3 DNA reads TGTTCCACCGGTCCGGGACCACAAGAGACCCAGTACTTC.

The sample holds one count of this clonotype. It may be a read error: a sequence one base away is much more abundant. The CDR3 end shows no conserved phenylalanine or tryptophan, and so a read error is likely. V gene TRBV11-2 combines with J gene TRBJ2-5; TRBD2 might be the D (6 bases). This CDR3 has 14 residues. V dropped 5 bases and J dropped 9 bases, with 19 bases sitting between them. Germline V lookup: CDR1 SGHAT, CDR2 FQNNGV. The CDR3 coding sequence is TGTGCCAGCAGCCAAGGGACTGGAGCCCAGGCCCAGTACCTC. Protein sequence: CASSQGTGAQAQYL.

On this clonotype itself: At one end the junction does not follow the germline gene, possibly because of a read error. V usage is TRBV7-2 and J usage is TRBJ2-3, with 12 nucleotides matching TRBD2. There are 17 residues in the CDR3. CDR1 is SGHTA, CDR2 FQGNSA, per germline. CDR3 sequence (DNA): TGTCCCAGCAGCTTGACTAGCGGGGGACTACCCACAGATACGCAGTATTTT. It specifies CPSSLTSGGLPTDTQYF. Together with reference TRBV7-2 and TRBJ2-3, the CDR3 gives the full variable domain: GAGVSQSPSNKVTEKGKDVELRCDPISGHTALYWYRQSLGQGLEFLIYFQGNSAPDKSGLPSDRFSAERTGGSVSTLTIQRTQQEDSAVYLCPSSLTSGGLPTDTQYFGPGTRLTVL.

This clonotype was counted once. A much bigger clone sits one base away, suggesting this may be a read error. The V and J genes are TRBV12-3 or TRBV12-4 and TRBJ1-2; D might be TRBD1 (6 bases). With 7 bases removed from V and 3 bases from J, the gap between germline ends came to 21 bases. CDR3 length: 16 residues. CDR3 amino acids: CASNFSGVGGDYGYTF. CDR3 sequence (DNA): TGTGCCAGCAATTTCTCGGGTGTGGGGGGCGACTATGGCTACACCTTC.

For this clonotype: Given a much more abundant clone one base away, this may be a read error. The V and J genes are TRBV3-1 and TRBJ2-5; D is unclear. The CDR3 is 15 amino acids. CDR1 LGHDT and CDR2 YNNKEL come from the germline V gene (reference sequence). CDR3 nucleotides: TGTGCCTGCAGCCAAGCCGCCCACGTGAAGGAGACCCAGTACTTC. Amino acid sequence: CACSQAAHVKETQYF.

This clonotype was detected ten times or more. The gene calls are TRBV12-3 or TRBV12-4 and TRBJ1-5; the D is unclear. V was cut by 3 bases and J by 1 base, with 10 bases left in between. The CDR3 runs 15 residues. CDR3 loop: CASSFDGRSNQPQHF. The CDR3 DNA sequence: TGTGCCAGCAGTTTCGACGGGAGGAGCAATCAGCCCCAGCATTTT.

In its sample, this clonotype was seen many times. The genes are TRBV20-1 and TRBJ1-4; a weak D match, TRBD1 (6 bases). The CDR3 spans 14 residues. Germline V CDR1 and CDR2: DFQATT, SNEGSKA (reference sequence). V was pared by 6 bases and J by 10 bases, with 21 bases between. CDR3 amino acids: CSATPDRISGKLFF. DNA for the CDR3: TGCAGTGCCACCCCCGACAGGATCAGTGGAAAACTGTTTTTT.

This clonotype was counted many times. The rearrangement joins TRBV29-1 to TRBJ1-1, with D possibly being TRBD1 (5 bases). Trimming removed 6 bases at V and 6 bases at J, with 23 bases between. The CDR3 runs 15 residues. Germline V lookup: CDR1 SQVTM, CDR2 ANQGSEA. The CDR3 sequence: CSVDGDVRRGAEAFF. The CDR3 DNA is TGCAGCGTGGACGGGGATGTCAGGCGGGGGGCTGAAGCTTTCTTT.

This clonotype was detected many times. The chain's CDR3 is CASSVASENYGYTF. The CDR3 DNA follows: TGTGCCAGCAGTGTAGCTTCGGAGAACTATGGCTACACCTTC. This sequence joins TRBV28 and TRBJ1-2; D is unresolved. Germline V CDR1 and CDR2: MDHEN, SYDVKM. The CDR3 is made up of 14 amino acids. V shed 5 bases and J shed 2 bases, with 12 bases lying between them.

This clonotype was found many times. Written as DNA, the CDR3 is TGCAGTGCTACAACTAGGGGCGAGCAGTACTTC. Its protein is CSATTRGEQYF. The chain is built from TRBV20-1 and TRBJ2-7, with D perhaps being TRBD1 or TRBD2 (5 bases each). From germline, CDR1 is DFQATT and CDR2 SNEGSKA (reference sequence). V was pared by 4 bases and J by 6 bases, with 10 bases between. The CDR3 is 11 residues long.

This clonotype was recorded many times. This chain connects TRBV7-8 to TRBJ2-7; 13 positions agree with TRBD2. There are 15 residues in the CDR3. Germline CDR1 SGHVS, CDR2 FQNEAQ. V gave up 5 bases and J gave up 4 bases; unmatched junction bases: 5. For the CDR3, the DNA is TGTGCCAGCAGCCCCGGGACTAGCGGGATGTACGAGCAGTACTTC. This sequence encodes CASSPGTSGMYEQYF.

The J gene is TRBJ1-2, the V gene TRBV13; tentatively, D is TRBD1 (6 bases). Germline-derived CDR1 and CDR2 are PRHDT and FYEKMQ (reference sequence). The CDR3 runs 20 residues. V was shortened by 3 bases and J by 7 bases, with 33 bases between the two germline ends. For the CDR3, the DNA is TGTGCCAGCAGCTTGGCTGCGCGGGGGCTTCTCTCGGTGAGCGCCGGTGGCTACACCTTC. This encodes CASSLAARGLLSVSAGGYTF.

This clonotype was recorded at least ten times. The rearrangement links TRBV27 to TRBJ2-5, with D perhaps matching TRBD1 or TRBD2 (5 bases each). The CDR3 is 17 residues long. Trimming pared 5 bases from V and 4 bases from J, leaving 23 bases between. Germline CDR1 and CDR2: MNHEY and SMNVEV (reference sequence). The CDR3 protein is CASSPMLGEYLGETQYF. CDR3 in DNA: TGTGCCAGCAGTCCCATGTTGGGGGAGTACCTCGGAGAGACCCAGTACTTC.

This clonotype was picked up many times. The genes are TRBV5-8 and TRBJ1-5; 7 bases map to TRBD1. Per the germline V gene, CDR1 is SGHTS and CDR2 is YDEGEE. The CDR3 totals 16 residues. V lost 0 bases to trimming and J lost 0 bases; unmatched junction nucleotides: 3. This CDR3 reads CASSLEGTDSNQPQHF. The CDR3 DNA is TGTGCCAGCAGCTTGGAAGGGACAGATAGCAATCAGCCCCAGCATTTT.

This clonotype was detected many times. The V and J genes are TRBV29-1 and TRBJ2-5; 10 bases line up with TRBD1. Germline V gene sequence: CDR1 SQVTM, CDR2 ANQGSEA. This CDR3 has 15 residues. Trimming cost V 6 bases and J 5 bases; bases outside gene matches: 12. Here the CDR3 DNA reads TGCAGCGTCGACCTCGGGACAGGGGCTGGGGAGACCCAGTACTTC. Encoded protein: CSVDLGTGAGETQYF.

The table lists this clonotype with many counts. V gene TRBV20-1 combines with J gene TRBJ1-2; tentatively, D is TRBD1 (6 bases). Per germline, CDR1 DFQATT and CDR2 SNEGSKA (reference sequence). The CDR3 runs 12 residues. CDR3 DNA sequence: TGCAGCACGGGGGGCGTTGAACGTGGCTACACCTTC. Its protein product is CSTGGVERGYTF.

This clonotype was observed many times. V gene TRBV14 combines with J gene TRBJ2-1, with 10 bases fitting TRBD2. Germline V gene data show CDR1 as SGHDN and CDR2 as FVKESK. The CDR3 sequence is 16 residues long. Trimming removed 3 bases from V and 1 base from J; junction bases left unmatched: 3. CDR3 in DNA: TGTGCCAGCAGCCAGTGGACTAGCGGTTCCTACAATGAGCAGTTCTTC. As protein: CASSQWTSGSYNEQFF.

Many counts were recorded for this clonotype. The chain is built from TRBV12-3 or TRBV12-4 and TRBJ1-2, with D maybe TRBD1 (5 bases). The CDR3 is 13 residues long. Trimming left V 6 bases short and J 3 bases short, with 11 bases between. CDR3 loop: CASRAGGDYGYTF. DNA of the CDR3: TGTGCCAGCAGGGCGGGGGGAGACTATGGCTACACCTTC.

This clonotype occurred many times. The rearrangement joins TRBV14 to TRBJ2-1; D remains unclear. Germline lookup yields CDR1 SGHDN and CDR2 FVKESK. The V end was cut by 0 bases, the J end by 0 bases, with 15 bases between. This CDR3 has 18 residues. The DNA for the CDR3 is TGTGCCAGCAGCCAAGAGGCTTTTTCCTGGGGCTCCTACAATGAGCAGTTCTTC. Translation: CASSQEAFSWGSYNEQFF. Drawing the rest from reference TRBV14 and TRBJ2-1, the complete variable domain is EAGVTQFPSHSVIEKGQTVTLRCDPISGHDNLYWYRRVMGKEIKFLLHFVKESKQDESGMPNNRFLAERTGGTYSTLKVQPAELEDSGVYFCASSQEAFSWGSYNEQFFGPGTRLTVL.

This clonotype was found many times. This chain joins TRBV3-1 and TRBJ2-5; no clear D. Per the germline V gene, CDR1 is LGHDT and CDR2 is YNNKEL (reference sequence). The ends were cut back, 5 bases at V and 1 base at J, with 14 bases in the middle. The CDR3 extends over 15 amino acids. The CDR3 nucleotides are TGTGCCAGCAGCGTGACCGACGCCAGCCAAGAGACCCAGTACTTC. It yields the protein CASSVTDASQETQYF.

This clonotype was observed many times. The chain has TRBV12-3 or TRBV12-4 and TRBJ2-1; TRBD2 agrees at 9 bases. Unmatched junction bases numbered 8, after V lost 8 bases and J lost 3 bases. The CDR3 is 15 residues long. For the CDR3, the DNA is TGTGCCAGCCGAGGCGTTAGCGGGGGCTACAATGAGCAGTTCTTC. Translation: CASRGVSGGYNEQFF.

This clonotype came up many times. V gene TRBV7-3 combines with J gene TRBJ2-3; no definite D call. The CDR3 is made up of 14 amino acids. Germline values: CDR1 SGHTA, CDR2 FQGTGA. The V end was cut by 0 bases, the J end by 5 bases, with 9 bases between. The CDR3 loop is CASSLTGLGDTQYF. CDR3 DNA: TGTGCCAGCAGCTTAACTGGGCTAGGAGATACGCAGTATTTT.

This clonotype was counted at least ten times. The genes are TRBV5-5 and TRBJ2-7, with 7 bases identical to TRBD2. Germline V gene data show CDR1 as SGHKS and CDR2 as YYEKEE (reference sequence). The CDR3 consists of 15 residues. V lost 5 bases and J lost 3; bases outside the gene matches: 11. This CDR3 is CASSFGEGFFYEQYF. CDR3 nucleotide sequence: TGTGCCAGCAGTTTTGGGGAGGGCTTCTTCTACGAGCAGTACTTC.

The table lists this clonotype with many counts. V gene TRBV20-1 combines with J gene TRBJ1-5, with TRBD1 as a possible D gene (6 bases). V was shortened by 0 bases and J by 5 bases, with 17 bases between the two germline ends. Germline CDR1 and CDR2: DFQATT and SNEGSKA (reference sequence). The CDR3 length is 16 residues. Written as DNA, the CDR3 is TGCAGTGCTAGAGATCCGACAGGCCCTGGGGATCAGCCCCAGCATTTT. This codes for CSARDPTGPGDQPQHF.

V gene TRBV28 combines with J gene TRBJ2-4, with 10 bases fitting TRBD1. Germline V CDR1 and CDR2: MDHEN, SYDVKM. The ends lost 5 bases at V and 2 bases at J; junction bases unmatched: 9. The CDR3 contains 17 residues. CDR3 nucleotide sequence: TGTGCCAGCAGTAGACGGACAGGGGGTTCGACCAAAAACATTCAGTACTTC. This translates into CASSRRTGGSTKNIQYF.